This T cell receptor beta chain was captured in a study of blood T cell repertoires in COVID-19. The overall study: Sample material is recorded as cDNA or gDNA derived from T cells, B-cell-depleted T cells, or PBMCs.

Generated by immunoSEQ multiplex PCR, the TCRdb table keeps only in-frame clones and is missing some. The sample yields around 80,000 clones, approximately 83% seen once. This clone appeared a few times. Material for sequencing was peripheral blood. The receptor was derived from a woman older than 75 with acute or convalescent COVID-19.

CDR3 nucleotides: TGTGCCAGCAGCTCCCAGCGGGATTCGGGGCAGTACTTC. It is translated as CASSSQRDSGQYF. The chain joins TRBV7-8 to TRBJ2-7; 7 positions agree with TRBD2. In germline, CDR1 is SGHVS, CDR2 FQNEAQ. This CDR3 has 13 residues. The trim removed 4 bases at V and 9 bases at J, leaving 9 bases unmatched.